The next 21 T cell receptor beta chains were all read from a single sample in a study of T cells after yellow fever vaccination. TCRdb re-called the 5' RACE reads with MiXCR, one entry per CDR3 protein. The sample carries 60,000 to 85,000 distinct CDR3 sequences, 7.1% recorded once. The sample was CD8+ T cells sorted from PBMCs, taken about 5 days after the first yellow fever vaccination. Source of these receptors: a man younger than 35 who received the YFV17D yellow fever vaccine.

This clonotype occurred a few times. V and J are TRBV6-5 and TRBJ2-1, with D perhaps being TRBD1 or TRBD2 (5 bases each). The V end was cut by 5 bases, the J end by 5 bases, with 13 bases between. CDR3 size: 14 residues. Germline V gene sequence: CDR1 MNHEY, CDR2 SVGAGI. The DNA for the CDR3 is TGTGCCAGCAGTCTATTGGGACCTCACAATGAGCAGTTCTTC. This encodes CASSLLGPHNEQFF.

This clonotype was seen ten or more times. The chain links TRBV12-3 or TRBV12-4 to TRBJ2-1, with TRBD2 matching over 7 bases. CDR3 size: 13 residues. V was clipped by 6 bases and J by 1 base; unmatched bases: 0. This chain's CDR3 is CASRGGSYNEQFF. The DNA of the CDR3 is TGTGCCAGCAGGGGGGGGTCCTACAATGAGCAGTTCTTC.

This clonotype has at least ten counts. This chain joins TRBV12-3 or TRBV12-4 and TRBJ2-5; a weak D match, TRBD2 (5 bases). Trimming left V 5 bases short and J 3 bases short, with 10 bases between. The length of the CDR3 is 13 residues. The CDR3 reads CASSIRDEETQYF. The CDR3 DNA sequence: TGTGCCAGCAGTATCCGGGATGAAGAGACCCAGTACTTC.

J is TRBJ1-5 and V is TRBV29-1; maybe TRBD1 (5 bases). The germline V gene encodes CDR1 SQVTM and CDR2 ANQGSEA. This CDR3 comprises 15 residues. The CDR3 coding sequence is TGCAGGGGGGGAAGGGTCGAGGCTACCGGTCAGCCCCAGCATTTT. The encoded protein is CRGGRVEATGQPQHF. Full variable domain (missing parts from reference TRBV29-1 and TRBJ1-5): SAVISQKPSRDICQRGTSLTIQCQVDSQVTMMFWYRQQPGQSLTLIATANQGSEATYESGFVIDKFPISRPNLTFSTLTVSNMSPEDSSIYLCRGGRVEATGQPQHFGDGTRLSIL.

This clonotype was observed many times. The chain joins TRBV11-2 to TRBJ2-1, with 11 bases aligning to TRBD2. CDR1 is SGHAT and CDR2 is FQNNGV in the germline V gene. The CDR3 runs to 19 residues. V dropped 2 bases and J dropped 3; count of bases not matched to a gene: 12. In nucleotides, the CDR3 is TGTGCCAGCAGCTTATCCGGTCATAGCGGGGGGGTAATCTACAATGAGCAGTTCTTC. This gives the protein CASSLSGHSGGVIYNEQFF.

Ten or more counts support this clonotype. This chain links TRBV7-2 with TRBJ2-3, with a tentative D call TRBD2 (6 bases). V shed 1 base and J shed 6 bases, with 17 bases lying between them. Germline CDR1 and CDR2: SGHTA and FQGNSA. The CDR3 sequence is 16 residues long. The CDR3 here is CASSLVGGARSDTQYF. Here the CDR3 DNA reads TGTGCCAGCAGCTTAGTTGGCGGGGCGAGGTCCGATACGCAGTATTTT.

The genes are TRBV6-5 and TRBJ1-1; TRBD1 matches 9 bases. V shed 4 bases, J shed 5 bases, and the junction held 8 bases outside the gene matches. In germline, CDR1 is MNHEY, CDR2 SVGAGI. The CDR3 spans 15 residues. The CDR3 region has the DNA TGTGCCAGCAGTTTAAACAGGGGGCCAGGTACTGAAGCTTTCTTT. It encodes CASSLNRGPGTEAFF.

This clonotype was counted at least ten times. V and J are TRBV24-1 and TRBJ2-1; TRBD1 is a possible D gene (7 bases). Trimming stripped 4 bases from V and 5 bases from J, with 11 bases between. This CDR3 has 14 residues. Germline lookup yields CDR1 KGHDR and CDR2 SFDVKD. The CDR3 nucleotides read TGTGCCACCAGTGAGGCGGGACAGAACAATGAGCAGTTCTTC. Translating gives CATSEAGQNNEQFF.

This clonotype was seen ten or more times. This sequence joins TRBV13 and TRBJ2-7; unclear D gene. Trimming pared 5 bases from V and 2 bases from J, leaving 4 bases between. Germline CDR1 is PRHDT and CDR2 is FYEKMQ (reference sequence). The CDR3 contains 11 residues. This CDR3 reads CASSNTYEQYF. The CDR3 DNA reads TGTGCCAGCAGCAATACCTACGAGCAGTACTTC.

This clonotype was recorded at least ten times. Relative to the germline gene, one junction end is altered; a read error may explain this. This chain connects TRBV11-2 to TRBJ2-2; D uncertain. In germline, CDR1 is SGHAT, CDR2 FQNNGV. The CDR3 extends over 15 amino acids. The CDR3 bases are TGTGCCAGCAGCGGAGTGACGGCGAACATCGGGGAGCTGTTTTTT. Translation: CASSGVTANIGELFF.

This clonotype was counted at least ten times. The chain is built from TRBV2 and TRBJ2-1, with 8 bases matching TRBD2. The CDR3 is 13 amino acids. The V segment lost 7 bases and the J segment 10 bases; nucleotides outside the gene matches: 9. The germline gives CDR1 SNHLY, CDR2 FYNNEI. CDR3 residues: CASIGTSQEEQFF. The CDR3 coding sequence is TGTGCCAGCATCGGGACTAGTCAGGAGGAGCAGTTCTTC.

The chain carries TRBV6-5 and TRBJ2-3; 8 bases fit TRBD1. The V gene end was trimmed by 0 bases and the J gene end by 6 bases; junction bases not matched to a gene: 2. CDR3 size: 14 residues. Germline values: CDR1 MNHEY, CDR2 SVGAGI. CDR3 nucleotides: TGTGCCAGCAGTTACTCGACAGGGGTGGATACGCAGTATTTT. It yields the protein CASSYSTGVDTQYF.

The chain couples TRBV12-3 or TRBV12-4 to TRBJ2-1, with TRBD2 as a possible D gene (7 bases). V lost 5 bases and J lost 4, with 21 bases in between. The CDR3 is made up of 17 amino acids. The CDR3 nucleotides are TGTGCCAGCAGTGCTCACCGTATCGGGGGGCTTTACAATGAGCAGTTCTTC. This gives the protein CASSAHRIGGLYNEQFF.

This clonotype was seen many times. The chain combines TRBV29-1 with TRBJ2-3; D ambiguous. From germline, CDR1 is SQVTM and CDR2 ANQGSEA. V lost 6 bases, J lost 1 base, and 8 bases lay in between. This CDR3 spans 12 amino acids. CDR3 region: CSVSTGTDTQYF. The CDR3 bases are TGCAGCGTCAGCACTGGCACAGATACGCAGTATTTT.

The chain has TRBV4-1 and TRBJ2-3; D possibly corresponds to TRBD2 (7 bases). CDR3 length equals 15 residues. Between the trimmed V and J ends, which lost 7 bases and 5 bases, there was a span of 19 bases. The germline V gene has CDR1 MGHRA and CDR2 YSYEKL. The CDR3, as DNA: TGCGCCAGCACCACCGGAGGGGGGGCAATAGATACGCAGTATTTT. This sequence encodes CASTTGGGAIDTQYF.

This clonotype showed up just a few times. The chain joins TRBV7-9 to TRBJ1-2; D perhaps matches TRBD1 (5 bases). V was pared by 1 base and J by 4 bases, with 10 bases between. Germline CDR1 reads SEHNR; CDR2 reads FQNEAQ (reference sequence). This CDR3 comprises 14 residues. This chain's CDR3 is CASSLVPGTYGYTF. Written as DNA, the CDR3 is TGTGCCAGCAGCTTAGTTCCAGGGACCTATGGCTACACCTTC.

This chain uses TRBV4-3 with TRBJ2-3, with 8 bases aligning to TRBD1. The CDR3 has 14 amino acids. CDR1 is LGHNA and CDR2 is YSLEER in the germline V gene. V shed 6 bases and J 4 bases; nucleotides not matched to a gene: 6. CDR3 DNA sequence: TGCGCCAGCAGTCCCGGACAGGGCCCAGATACGCAGTATTTT. This encodes CASSPGQGPDTQYF.

V gene TRBV7-9 combines with J gene TRBJ1-3, with D hard to call. Germline V gene data show CDR1 as SEHNR and CDR2 as FQNEAQ (reference sequence). The V end was cut by 5 bases, the J end by 5 bases, with 10 bases between. This CDR3 has 13 residues. Written as DNA, the CDR3 is TGTGCCAGCAGCACCGGACCTAGAAACACCATATATTTT. Its protein is CASSTGPRNTIYF.

This clonotype was recorded many times. The chain has TRBV10-2 and TRBJ2-7, with D hard to call. Germline loops: CDR1 WSHSY, CDR2 SAAADI. The CDR3 loop spans 13 amino acids. V dropped 7 bases and J dropped 2 bases, with 12 bases sitting between them. As DNA, the CDR3 is TGCGCCAGCAAGCACCATGAAGCCTACGAGCAGTACTTC. It specifies CASKHHEAYEQYF.

Only a few counts were recorded for this clonotype. The chain combines TRBV4-1 with TRBJ1-2; D is uncertain. From germline, CDR1 is MGHRA and CDR2 YSYEKL. The CDR3 totals 15 residues. Trimming took off 3 bases at V and 2 bases at J, with 13 bases between the two ends. CDR3 coding DNA: TGCGCCAGCAGCCATACCAAAGCCTTGAACTATGGCTACACCTTC. This encodes CASSHTKALNYGYTF.

This clonotype was recorded many times. The V and J genes are TRBV29-1 and TRBJ2-3; TRBD2 aligns across 7 bases. After removal of 6 bases from V and 5 bases from J, the junction contained 11 bases not matched to a gene. CDR3 length equals 14 residues. CDR1 is SQVTM, CDR2 ANQGSEA, per germline. This CDR3 reads CSVERAGSGDTQYF. CDR3 bases: TGCAGCGTCGAGAGAGCGGGGTCCGGAGATACGCAGTATTTT.